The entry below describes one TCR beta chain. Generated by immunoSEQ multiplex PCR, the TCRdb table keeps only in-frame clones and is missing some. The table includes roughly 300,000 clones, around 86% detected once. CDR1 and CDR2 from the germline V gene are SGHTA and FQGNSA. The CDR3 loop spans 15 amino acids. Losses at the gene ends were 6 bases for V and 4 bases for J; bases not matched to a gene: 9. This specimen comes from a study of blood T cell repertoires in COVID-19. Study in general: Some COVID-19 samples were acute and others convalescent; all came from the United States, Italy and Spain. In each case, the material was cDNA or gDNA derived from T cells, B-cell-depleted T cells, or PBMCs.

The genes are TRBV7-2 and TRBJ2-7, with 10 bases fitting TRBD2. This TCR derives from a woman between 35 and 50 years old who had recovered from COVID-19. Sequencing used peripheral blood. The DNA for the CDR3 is TGTGCCAGCAGTTCTAGCGGGGGAGCCCTGTACGAGCAGTACTTC. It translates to CASSSSGGALYEQYF.